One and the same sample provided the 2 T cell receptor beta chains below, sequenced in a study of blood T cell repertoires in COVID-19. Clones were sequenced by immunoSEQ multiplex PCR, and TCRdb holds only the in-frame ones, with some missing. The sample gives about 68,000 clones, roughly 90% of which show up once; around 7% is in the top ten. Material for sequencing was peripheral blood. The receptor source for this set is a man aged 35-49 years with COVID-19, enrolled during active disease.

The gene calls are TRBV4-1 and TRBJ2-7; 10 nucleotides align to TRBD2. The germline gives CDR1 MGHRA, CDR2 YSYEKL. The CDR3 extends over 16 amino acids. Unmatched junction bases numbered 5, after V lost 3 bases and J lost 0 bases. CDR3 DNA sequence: TGCGCCAGCAGCCACCCGGGACTAGCGAGCTCCTACGAGCAGTACTTC. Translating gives CASSHPGLASSYEQYF.

CDR3 residues: CASRDGQGETEAFF. The CDR3 DNA is TGTGCCAGTAGAGACGGACAGGGAGAGACTGAAGCTTTCTTT. The genes are TRBV19 and TRBJ1-1, with 8 bases aligning to TRBD1. CDR1 is LNHDA and CDR2 is SQIVND in the germline V gene (reference sequence). The V and J ends lost 6 bases and 5 bases, in that order; junction bases with no gene match: 8. This CDR3 is built from 14 residues.